In this sample, the clone carrying this TCR beta chain turned up once. Its specificity is not known. PCR primers comprised 60 Vbeta and 13 Jbeta primers. Profiling relied on immunoSEQ multiplex PCR, and the TCRdb table lists in-frame clones only, not all of them. In the table there are about 150,000 clones, about 79% of which are singletons. The data were obtained in a study of cytomegalovirus exposure and HLA in healthy donors. General observations from the study: Previous analysis showed most TCR beta V segments were productive about 87% or about 30% of the time.

Sequencing was carried out using PBMCs. This clonotype was obtained from a male donor in good health and CMV-seronegative.

Written as DNA, the CDR3 is TGTGCCAGTAATCAACAGGGAACTATGAACACTGAAGCTTTCTTT. It is translated as CASNQQGTMNTEAFF. The chain couples TRBV19 to TRBJ1-1; D perhaps matches TRBD1 (6 bases). The V and J ends lost 7 bases and 0 bases respectively, with 15 bases between them. The germline V gene encodes CDR1 LNHDA and CDR2 SQIVND (reference sequence). The CDR3 sequence is 15 residues long.